The following is a TCR beta chain sequence with its context. Its antigen remains unknown. These data originate in a study of PD-1 blockade in mismatch repair-deficient tumors. Study-wide results and limits: Rapid post-treatment expansion, then contraction, generally preceding radiologic response, marked tumor-resident clones.

Mismatch repair deficiency was confirmed in all patients, by PCR or immunohistochemistry. Clones were sequenced by immunoSEQ multiplex PCR, and TCRdb holds only the in-frame ones, with some missing. The sample lists about 79,000 clones, 70% to 90% seen once, with 5% to 7% in the top ten. The TCR comes from an adult with mismatch repair-deficient cancer. This material consisted of peripheral blood, taken 44 weeks after starting pembrolizumab.

CDR3 bases: TGTGCCAGCAGCTTCTCCAGCACTGAAGCTTTCTTT. Its translation: CASSFSSTEAFF. V is TRBV5-4 and J is TRBJ1-1; D remains unclear. The V gene's germline CDR1 is SGHNT and CDR2 YYREEE (reference sequence). CDR3 length: 12 amino acids. Trimming shortened V by 2 bases and J by 4 bases, and 6 bases separated the two germline ends.